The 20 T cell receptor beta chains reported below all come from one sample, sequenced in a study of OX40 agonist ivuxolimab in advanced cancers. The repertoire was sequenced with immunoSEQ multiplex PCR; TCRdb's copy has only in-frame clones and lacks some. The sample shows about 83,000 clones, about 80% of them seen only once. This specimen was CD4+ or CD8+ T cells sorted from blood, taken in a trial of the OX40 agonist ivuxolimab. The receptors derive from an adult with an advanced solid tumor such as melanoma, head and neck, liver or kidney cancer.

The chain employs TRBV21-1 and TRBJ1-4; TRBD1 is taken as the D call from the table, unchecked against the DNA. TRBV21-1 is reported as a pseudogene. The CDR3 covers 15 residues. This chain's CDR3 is CASSKCGQATEKLFF. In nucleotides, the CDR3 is TGTGCCAGCAGCAAATGCGGACAGGCGACAGAAAAACTGTTTTTT.

This CDR3 is CASSEAKTAGVEQYF. Here the CDR3 DNA reads TGTGCCAGCAGTGAAGCCAAGACAGCCGGCGTCGAGCAGTACTTC. V usage is TRBV2 and J usage is TRBJ2-7; D perhaps matches TRBD1 (5 bases). V shed 0 bases and J shed 6 bases, with 15 bases lying between them. Germline V gene lookup returns CDR1 SNHLY and CDR2 FYNNEI. The CDR3 sequence is 15 residues long.

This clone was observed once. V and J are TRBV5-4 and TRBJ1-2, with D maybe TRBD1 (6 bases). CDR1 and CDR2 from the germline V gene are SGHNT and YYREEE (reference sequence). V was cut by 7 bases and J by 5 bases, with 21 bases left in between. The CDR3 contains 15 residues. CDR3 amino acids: CASSPQTGRLYGYTF. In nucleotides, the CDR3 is TGTGCCAGCTCTCCTCAGACAGGCCGCCTATATGGCTACACCTTC.

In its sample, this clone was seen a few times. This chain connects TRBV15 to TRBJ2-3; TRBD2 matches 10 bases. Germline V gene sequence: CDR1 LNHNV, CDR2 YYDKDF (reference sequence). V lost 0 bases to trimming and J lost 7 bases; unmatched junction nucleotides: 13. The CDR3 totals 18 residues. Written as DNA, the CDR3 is TGTGCCACCAGCAGAGATTCGAGCGGGGGGGCATGGGACTATACGCAGTATTTT. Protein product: CATSRDSSGGAWDYTQYF. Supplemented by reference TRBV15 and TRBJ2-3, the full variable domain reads DAMVIQNPRYQVTQFGKPVTLSCSQTLNHNVMYWYQQKSSQAPKLLFHYYDKDFNNEADTPDNFQSRRPNTSFCFLDIRSPGLGDTAMYLCATSRDSSGGAWDYTQYFGPGTRLTVL.

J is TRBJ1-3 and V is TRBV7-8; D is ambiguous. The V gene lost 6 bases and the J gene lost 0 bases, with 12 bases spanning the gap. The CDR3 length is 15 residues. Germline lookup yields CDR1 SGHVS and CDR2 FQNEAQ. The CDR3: CASREAGVSGNTIYF. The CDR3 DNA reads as TGTGCCAGCAGAGAGGCCGGGGTCTCTGGAAACACCATATATTTT.

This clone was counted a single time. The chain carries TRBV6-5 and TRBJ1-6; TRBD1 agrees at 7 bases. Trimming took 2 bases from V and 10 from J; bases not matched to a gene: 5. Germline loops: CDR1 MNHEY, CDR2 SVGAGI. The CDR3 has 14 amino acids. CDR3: CASSYGQELSPLHF. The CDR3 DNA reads TGTGCCAGCAGTTACGGACAGGAGTTGTCACCCCTCCACTTT.

Here the CDR3 reads CASSIAGPTYNEQFF. The CDR3 DNA sequence: TGTGCCAGCAGTATTGCTGGACCGACCTACAATGAGCAGTTCTTC. This chain joins TRBV28 and TRBJ2-1; no definite D call. V lost 5 bases and J 2 bases, leaving 13 bases between the germline ends. Germline V gene lookup returns CDR1 MDHEN and CDR2 SYDVKM. CDR3 size: 15 residues.

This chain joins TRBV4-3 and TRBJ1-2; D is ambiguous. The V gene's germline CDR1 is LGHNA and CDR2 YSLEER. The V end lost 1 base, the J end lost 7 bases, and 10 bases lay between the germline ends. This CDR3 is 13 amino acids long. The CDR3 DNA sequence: TGCGCCAGCAGCCAAGTGGCCGAGTCTGGCTACACCTTC. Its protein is CASSQVAESGYTF.

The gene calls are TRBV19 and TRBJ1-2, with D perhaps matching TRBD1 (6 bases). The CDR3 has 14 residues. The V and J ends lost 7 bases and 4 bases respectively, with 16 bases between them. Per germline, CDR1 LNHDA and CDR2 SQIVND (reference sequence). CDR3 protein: CASKFRTGIYGYTF. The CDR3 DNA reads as TGTGCCAGTAAATTTCGCACAGGGATCTATGGCTACACCTTC.

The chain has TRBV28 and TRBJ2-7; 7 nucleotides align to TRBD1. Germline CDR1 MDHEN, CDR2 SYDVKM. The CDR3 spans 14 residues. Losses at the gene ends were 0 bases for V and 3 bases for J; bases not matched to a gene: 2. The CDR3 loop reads CASSLWGQNYEQYF. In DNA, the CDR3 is TGTGCCAGCAGTTTATGGGGACAGAACTACGAGCAGTACTTC.

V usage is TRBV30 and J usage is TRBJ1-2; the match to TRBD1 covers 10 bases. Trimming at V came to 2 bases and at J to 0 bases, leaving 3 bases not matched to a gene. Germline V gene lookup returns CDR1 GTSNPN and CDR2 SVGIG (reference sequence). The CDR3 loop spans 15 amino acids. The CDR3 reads CAWSSTGGTNYGYTF. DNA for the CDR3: TGTGCCTGGAGTTCGACAGGGGGCACTAACTATGGCTACACCTTC.

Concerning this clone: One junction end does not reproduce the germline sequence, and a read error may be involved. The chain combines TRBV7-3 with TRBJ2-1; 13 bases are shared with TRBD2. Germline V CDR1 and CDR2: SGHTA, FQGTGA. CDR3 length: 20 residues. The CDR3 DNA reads TGTGCCAGCAGCTTACGTATAGGACTAGCGGGGGAAAACTCCCACAATGAGCAGTTCTTC. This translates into CASSLRIGLAGENSHNEQFF. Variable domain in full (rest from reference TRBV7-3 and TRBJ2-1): GAGVSQTPSNKVTEKGKYVELRCDPISGHTALYWYRQSLGQGPEFLIYFQGTGAADDSGLPNDRFFAVRPEGSVSTLKIQRTERGDSAVYLCASSLRIGLAGENSHNEQFFGPGTRLTVL.

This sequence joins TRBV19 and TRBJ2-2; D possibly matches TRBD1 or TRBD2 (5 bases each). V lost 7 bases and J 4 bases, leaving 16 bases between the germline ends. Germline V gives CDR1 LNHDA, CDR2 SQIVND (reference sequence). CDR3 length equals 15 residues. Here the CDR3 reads CASIRVAGSTGELFF. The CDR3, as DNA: TGTGCCAGTATCAGGGTGGCAGGGAGCACCGGGGAGCTGTTTTTT.

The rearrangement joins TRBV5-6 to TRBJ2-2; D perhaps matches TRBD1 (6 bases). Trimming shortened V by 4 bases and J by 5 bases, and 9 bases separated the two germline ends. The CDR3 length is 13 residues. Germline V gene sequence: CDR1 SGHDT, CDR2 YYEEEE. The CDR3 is CASSVDRTGELFF. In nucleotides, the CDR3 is TGTGCCAGCAGCGTCGACAGGACCGGGGAGCTGTTTTTT.

CDR3 amino acids: CASSVGGKTAFF. The DNA of the CDR3 is TGTGCCAGCAGTGTCGGGGGGAAGACAGCTTTCTTT. This chain links TRBV2 with TRBJ1-1; the D gene is possibly TRBD1 (5 bases). The CDR3 sequence is 12 residues long. The V gene's germline CDR1 is SNHLY and CDR2 FYNNEI. V gave up 4 bases and J gave up 10 bases, with 13 bases separating them.

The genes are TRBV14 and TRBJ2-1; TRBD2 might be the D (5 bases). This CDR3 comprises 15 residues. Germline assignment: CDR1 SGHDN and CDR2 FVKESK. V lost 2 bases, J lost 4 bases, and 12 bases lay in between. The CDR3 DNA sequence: TGTGCCAGCAGCCAAACGGCGGGCCCGTACAATGAGCAGTTCTTC. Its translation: CASSQTAGPYNEQFF.

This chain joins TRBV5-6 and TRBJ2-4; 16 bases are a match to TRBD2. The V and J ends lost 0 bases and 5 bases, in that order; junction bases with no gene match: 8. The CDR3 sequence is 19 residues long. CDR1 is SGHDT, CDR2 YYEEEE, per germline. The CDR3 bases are TGTGCCAGCAGCTTGGCGGGACTAGCGGGGGGGCGTCTGGAAAACATTCAGTACTTC. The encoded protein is CASSLAGLAGGRLENIQYF.

The CDR3 loop is CASSRKGTGVSEKLFF. CDR3 DNA: TGTGCCAGCAGCCGAAAAGGGACAGGGGTTAGTGAAAAACTGTTTTTT. This chain connects TRBV7-2 to TRBJ1-4; 10 nucleotides agree with TRBD1. V dropped 5 bases and J dropped 7; count of bases not matched to a gene: 10. Germline-derived CDR1 and CDR2 are SGHTA and FQGNSA. CDR3 length equals 16 residues.

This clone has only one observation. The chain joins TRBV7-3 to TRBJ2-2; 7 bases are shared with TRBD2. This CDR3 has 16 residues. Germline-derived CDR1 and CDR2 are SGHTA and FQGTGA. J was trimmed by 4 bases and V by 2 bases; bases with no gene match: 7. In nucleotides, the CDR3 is TGTGCCAGCAGCTTAGGGCTTTCGGGGGGCACCGGGGAGCTGTTTTTT. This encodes CASSLGLSGGTGELFF.

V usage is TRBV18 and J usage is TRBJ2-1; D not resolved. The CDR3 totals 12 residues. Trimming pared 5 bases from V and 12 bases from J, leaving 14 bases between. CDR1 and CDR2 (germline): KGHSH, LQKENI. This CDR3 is CASSDTLFGQFF. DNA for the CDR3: TGTGCCAGCTCAGATACCCTTTTCGGGCAGTTCTTC.